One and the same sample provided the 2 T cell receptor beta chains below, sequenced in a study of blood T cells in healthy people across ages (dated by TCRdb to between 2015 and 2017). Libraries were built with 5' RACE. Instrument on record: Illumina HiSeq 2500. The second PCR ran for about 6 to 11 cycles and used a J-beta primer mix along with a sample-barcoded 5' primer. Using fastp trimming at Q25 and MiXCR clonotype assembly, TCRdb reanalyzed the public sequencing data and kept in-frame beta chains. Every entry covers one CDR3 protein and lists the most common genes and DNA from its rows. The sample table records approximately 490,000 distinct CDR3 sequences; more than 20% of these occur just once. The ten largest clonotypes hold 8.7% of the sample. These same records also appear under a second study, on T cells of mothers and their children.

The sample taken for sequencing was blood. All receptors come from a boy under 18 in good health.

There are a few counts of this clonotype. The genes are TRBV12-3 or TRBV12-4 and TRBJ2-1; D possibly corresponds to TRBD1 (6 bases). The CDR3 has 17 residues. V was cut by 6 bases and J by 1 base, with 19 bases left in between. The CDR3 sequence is CASSLKDRPFSYNEQFF. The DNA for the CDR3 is TGTGCCAGCAGCCTAAAAGACAGGCCGTTTTCCTACAATGAGCAGTTCTTC.

CDR3 region: CASSQRREGYEQFF. The CDR3 DNA sequence: TGCGCCAGCAGCCAAAGGCGGGAGGGGTATGAGCAGTTCTTC. V is TRBV4-1 and J is TRBJ2-1; 9 bases agree with TRBD2. Germline V gives CDR1 MGHRA, CDR2 YSYEKL. V trimming: 2 bases; J trimming: 8 bases; junction bases outside the gene matches: 4. This CDR3 region has 14 residues.